The source of this T cell receptor (beta chain) is a study of cytomegalovirus exposure and HLA in healthy donors. The study's findings and limits: Later on, an analysis found that several of the most significant clusters appeared to be linked to common viral pathogens, which included parvovirus B19. Some segments of the V type, notably TRBV6-2 and TRBV6-3, were excluded as indistinguishable. Cytomegalovirus association was assigned to more than 150 TCR beta chains.

The PCR employed 60 Vbeta primers together with 13 Jbeta primers. Profiling relied on immunoSEQ multiplex PCR, and the TCRdb table lists in-frame clones only, not all of them. Among 150,000 to 200,000 clones listed, 68% were seen once. Germline CDR1 reads SQVTM; CDR2 reads ANQGSEA. V lost 3 bases, J lost 4 bases, and 19 bases lay in between. The CDR3 is 16 residues long. On this clone: The target antigen is unknown.

The sequencing input was PBMCs. The rearrangement uses TRBV29-1 and TRBJ2-1; maybe TRBD2 (7 bases). This sequence was found in a man aged 45-65 years in good health and CMV-seronegative. The CDR3 spells CSVEGGPYVKYNEQFF. The CDR3 coding sequence is TGCAGCGTTGAGGGGGGGCCATATGTTAAGTACAATGAGCAGTTCTTC.